This paragraph reports one T cell receptor (beta chain). TCRdb's table, derived via immunoSEQ multiplex PCR, lists solely in-frame clones and lacks some. This table holds about 89,000 clones, roughly 86% found once. The data derive from a study of control samples from healthy donors and cancer patients. V was clipped by 3 bases and J by 3 bases, with 8 bases between them. The germline gives CDR1 SEHNR, CDR2 FQNEAQ (reference sequence). There are 14 residues in the CDR3. This sequence was found in a man between 25 and 39 years old in good health. The sequencing input was blood. This rearrangement joins TRBV7-9 to TRBJ2-2; D not resolved. As DNA, the CDR3 is TGTGCCAGCAGCTTCACTCGGGACACCGGGGAGCTGTTTTTT. Protein sequence: CASSFTRDTGELFF.